The 17 T cell receptor beta chains below all came from one sample that was sequenced in a study of blood T cells in healthy people across ages. It was with a sample-barcoded 5' primer and a J-beta primer mix that a second PCR of about 6 to 12 cycles was run. TCRdb reprocessed the 5' RACE reads with MiXCR, giving one entry per CDR3 protein. The sample records about 750,000 distinct CDR3 sequences, about 53% being singletons. The sequenced material came from blood. These receptors were collected from a man of 80 years or more in good health.

In this sample, this clonotype turned up a few times. The DNA for the CDR3 is TGTGCCAGCAGTTACACGGCGGGAGGGAGCAATGAGCAGTTCTTC. Translating it yields CASSYTAGGSNEQFF. The J gene is TRBJ2-1, the V gene TRBV6-2 or TRBV6-3; 9 bases align to TRBD2. The germline V gene has CDR1 MNHEY and CDR2 SVGEGT. The V gene end was trimmed by 2 bases and the J gene end by 6 bases; junction bases not matched to a gene: 5. The length of the CDR3 is 15 residues.

The chain is built from TRBV9 and TRBJ2-3; D is uncertain. The germline CDR1 and CDR2 sequences are SGDLS and YYNGEE. This CDR3 comprises 15 residues. The V gene lost 0 bases and the J gene lost 0 bases, with 8 bases spanning the gap. The chain's CDR3 is CASSVEGSSTDTQYF. CDR3 nucleotides: TGTGCCAGCAGCGTAGAGGGTTCTAGCACAGATACGCAGTATTTT.

The chain has TRBV28 and TRBJ2-6; D is possibly TRBD2 (6 bases). Germline CDR1 is MDHEN and CDR2 is SYDVKM. The CDR3 contains 16 residues. Trimming removed 7 bases at V and 2 bases at J, with 15 bases between. As DNA, the CDR3 is TGTGCCAGCACTCACCGACCGGGGGCTGGGGCCAACGTCCTGACTTTC. Its protein is CASTHRPGAGANVLTF.

This clonotype came up a few times. The gene calls are TRBV11-1 and TRBJ2-7; TRBD2 matches 7 bases. The germline CDR1 and CDR2 sequences are SGHAT and FQDESV (reference sequence). This CDR3 is 14 amino acids long. V lost 4 bases to trimming and J lost 1 base; unmatched junction nucleotides: 4. In DNA form, the CDR3 reads TGTGCCAGCAGCTCTAGCGGAGTATCCTACGAGCAGTACTTC. Translation gives CASSSSGVSYEQYF.

The rearrangement uses TRBV3-1 and TRBJ1-2; tentative D call: TRBD1 (6 bases). Germline V lookup: CDR1 LGHDT, CDR2 YNNKEL (reference sequence). Trimming left V 0 bases short and J 8 bases short, with 13 bases between. The CDR3 has 14 residues. The chain's CDR3 is CASSQEGRGKGYTF. For the CDR3, the DNA is TGTGCCAGCAGCCAAGAGGGCAGGGGAAAGGGCTACACCTTC.

J is TRBJ2-4 and V is TRBV5-1; 9 bases align to TRBD2. The DNA matches TRBJ2-7 better at its end, which makes the J call doubtful. Germline V lookup: CDR1 SGHRS, CDR2 YFSETQ. The CDR3 consists of 17 residues. The chain's CDR3 is CASSLAALAGPTYEQYF. The CDR3, as DNA: TGCGCCAGCAGCTTGGCTGCACTAGCGGGTCCAACCTACGAGCAGTACTTC.

The chain uses TRBV9 and TRBJ2-3, with D perhaps matching TRBD2 (6 bases). The germline V and J ends were trimmed by 0 bases and 0 bases, with 11 bases remaining between them. This CDR3 is 16 amino acids long. The V gene's germline CDR1 is SGDLS and CDR2 YYNGEE. CDR3 region: CASSVAGSSSTDTQYF. In DNA form, the CDR3 reads TGTGCCAGCAGCGTAGCCGGGAGCTCTAGCACAGATACGCAGTATTTT.

This clonotype was seen a few times. CDR3 nucleotides: TGCGCCAGCAGCCAAGTCGGAGGACTAGCCTTAGAGACCCAGTACTTC. It specifies CASSQVGGLALETQYF. The chain links TRBV4-1 to TRBJ2-5; 8 bases align to TRBD2. V shed 1 base and J 4 bases; nucleotides not matched to a gene: 8. CDR3 length: 16 amino acids. The germline V gene encodes CDR1 MGHRA and CDR2 YSYEKL.

V and J are TRBV10-3 and TRBJ2-4; D tentatively reads TRBD1 or TRBD2 (5 bases each). The assigned J gene may be wrong: the sequence end matches TRBJ2-7 better. The length of the CDR3 is 15 residues. Germline lookup yields CDR1 ENHRY and CDR2 SYGVKD. The CDR3 reads CAISPGTIAHYEQYF. CDR3 DNA: TGTGCCATCAGTCCCGGGACGATCGCCCACTACGAGCAGTACTTC.

The genes are TRBV5-1 and TRBJ1-2, with D uncertain. Germline V gives CDR1 SGHRS, CDR2 YFSETQ. The CDR3 is 16 amino acids. V was cut by 3 bases and J by 3 bases, with 18 bases left in between. The CDR3 protein is CASSSFGGLNDYGYTF. CDR3 DNA: TGCGCCAGCAGCTCTTTCGGAGGGCTGAATGACTATGGCTACACCTTC.

The chain combines TRBV10-3 with TRBJ2-1; D ambiguous. Per germline, CDR1 ENHRY and CDR2 SYGVKD. V dropped 4 bases and J dropped 8 bases, with 9 bases sitting between them. The CDR3 is made up of 12 amino acids. CDR3 bases: TGTGCCATCAGTGGCTTGAGCCATGAGCAGTTCTTC. Amino acid sequence: CAISGLSHEQFF.

The rearrangement joins TRBV20-1 to TRBJ2-7, with no clear D. The J call could be wrong; TRBJ2-5 is a better fit for the DNA end. This CDR3 comprises 13 residues. CDR1 DFQATT and CDR2 SNEGSKA come from the germline V gene (reference sequence). This chain's CDR3 is CSAIPGAGETQYF. Here the CDR3 DNA reads TGCAGTGCTATCCCAGGAGCCGGGGAGACCCAGTACTTC.

This chain joins TRBV20-1 and TRBJ1-1, with TRBD1 identical over 7 bases. V lost 0 bases, J lost 4 bases, and 8 bases stayed unmatched. CDR1 is DFQATT and CDR2 is SNEGSKA in the germline V gene (reference sequence). The CDR3 consists of 15 residues. The CDR3 protein is CSAREQGTKSTEAFF. The DNA for the CDR3 is TGCAGTGCTAGAGAACAGGGGACGAAGTCCACTGAAGCTTTCTTT.

Only one count was recorded for this clonotype. This chain connects TRBV3-1 to TRBJ1-1, with D possibly matching TRBD1 (6 bases). V was shortened by 0 bases and J by 0 bases, with 23 bases between the two germline ends. CDR3 size: 20 residues. Germline V gives CDR1 LGHDT, CDR2 YNNKEL (reference sequence). CDR3 region: CASSQDWKVGRGPMNTEAFF. The CDR3 nucleotides are TGTGCCAGCAGCCAAGATTGGAAGGTGGGCAGGGGACCCATGAACACTGAAGCTTTCTTT.

V and J are TRBV7-2 and TRBJ2-7, with 9 bases fitting TRBD1. With 7 bases clipped from V and 2 bases from J, the junction kept 9 bases outside the gene matches. This CDR3 region has 15 residues. Germline V gene data show CDR1 as SGHTA and CDR2 as FQGNSA. CDR3 nucleotides: TGTGCCAGCATGCCCCACGGGACAGGGCCCTACGAGCAGTACTTC. It translates to CASMPHGTGPYEQYF.

V gene TRBV7-2 combines with J gene TRBJ2-5; D is unresolved. CDR3 length: 15 residues. V was shortened by 1 base and J by 11 bases, with 20 bases between the two germline ends. The germline V gene encodes CDR1 SGHTA and CDR2 FQGNSA. The CDR3 DNA reads as TGTGCCAGCAGCTTAGATCGGCGGACGTTGTCGGAGCAGTACTTC. Its protein is CASSLDRRTLSEQYF.

In its sample, this clonotype was seen many times. V usage is TRBV3-1 and J usage is TRBJ2-1, with TRBD1 matching 9 bases. CDR3 size: 16 residues. J lost 0 bases, V lost 4 bases, and 4 bases had no gene match. Looked up from germline, CDR1 is LGHDT and CDR2 is YNNKEL (reference sequence). CDR3 in amino acids: CASSRSTGGSYNEQFF. The CDR3, as DNA: TGTGCCAGCAGCCGATCGACAGGGGGCTCCTACAATGAGCAGTTCTTC.